Shown below are 8 T cell receptor beta chains from a single sample sequenced in a study of sequential checkpoint blockade in melanoma. The treatment denotes: randomized to nivolumab then ipilimumab (arm A) or the reverse (arm B). Clones were read by immunoSEQ multiplex PCR, and TCRdb kept only the in-frame ones, dropping some. Of about 18,000 clones in the sample, roughly 73% were seen once. The starting material was tumor tissue (inferred from file names), obtained from a patient given nivolumab and ipilimumab in sequence. All receptors come from a human donor with melanoma.

J is TRBJ1-1 and V is TRBV9; D is unclear. In germline, CDR1 is SGDLS, CDR2 YYNGEE. V was trimmed by 0 bases and J by 5 bases, leaving 8 bases between them. This CDR3 contains 13 residues. In nucleotides, the CDR3 is TGTGCCAGCAGCGTAGGGGTCTATACTGAAGCTTTCTTT. It codes for CASSVGVYTEAFF.

This rearrangement joins TRBV12-2 to TRBJ1-5; the table names TRBD1, a call not compared with the DNA. TRBV12-2 constitutes a pseudogene. This CDR3 has 14 amino acids. The CDR3 bases are TGTGCCACTAAGACAGGGGCAGTCAATCAGCCCCAGCATTTT. Translation gives CATKTGAVNQPQHF.

The rearrangement uses TRBV19 and TRBJ2-7; TRBD2 agrees at 8 bases. Unmatched junction bases numbered 8, after V lost 4 bases and J lost 6 bases. The CDR3 contains 14 residues. Germline assignment: CDR1 LNHDA and CDR2 SQIVND (reference sequence). The CDR3 loop reads CASSTGTSFSEQYF. CDR3 coding DNA: TGTGCCAGTAGTACCGGGACTAGTTTTTCCGAGCAGTACTTC.

This CDR3 reads CASSLGGGNQETQYF. The CDR3 DNA reads as TGTGCCAGCAGCTTAGGGGGCGGCAACCAAGAGACCCAGTACTTC. The V gene is TRBV7-1, the J gene TRBJ2-5; 7 bases line up with TRBD1. TRBV7-1 is flagged as an ORF with uncertain function. CDR3 length: 15 residues. The junction had 5 bases not matched to a gene; V was cut back by 4 bases and J by 0 bases.

On this clone itself: At one end the junction does not follow the germline gene, possibly because of a read error. The gene calls are TRBV27 and TRBJ1-2; D is ambiguous. The CDR3 contains 14 residues. The germline CDR1 and CDR2 sequences are MNHEY and SMNVEV (reference sequence). The CDR3, as DNA: TGTGCCAGCTTGCCCCTTGAGGGAAACTACGGCTACACCTTC. Amino acids: CASLPLEGNYGYTF.

The chain has TRBV9 and TRBJ2-2; 7 nucleotides align to TRBD1. Germline loops: CDR1 SGDLS, CDR2 YYNGEE. J gave up 2 bases and V 2 bases, and 3 bases lay outside the gene matches. The CDR3 contains 15 residues. The CDR3 is CASSVGQYNTGELFF. Here the CDR3 DNA reads TGTGCCAGCAGCGTGGGACAGTATAACACCGGGGAGCTGTTTTTT. The full variable domain, rest sourced from reference TRBV9 and TRBJ2-2, is DSGVTQTPKHLITATGQRVTLRCSPRSGDLSVYWYQQSLDQGLQFLIQYYNGEERAKGNILERFSAQQFPDLHSELNLSSLELGDSALYFCASSVGQYNTGELFFGEGSRLTVL.

This clone was seen more than once but under ten times. The chain couples TRBV6-8 to TRBJ2-1, with 10 bases identical to TRBD2. There are 13 residues in the CDR3. The germline gives CDR1 MNHGY, CDR2 SAAAGT. The trim removed 10 bases at V and 4 bases at J, leaving 4 bases unmatched. The CDR3 region is CATEAGGYNEQFF. The CDR3, as DNA: TGTGCCACCGAAGCGGGAGGGTACAATGAGCAGTTCTTC.

This chain joins TRBV30 and TRBJ2-2; 8 bases are shared with TRBD2. Losses at the gene ends were 4 bases for V and 4 bases for J; bases not matched to a gene: 11. CDR1 and CDR2 from the germline V gene are GTSNPN and SVGIG (reference sequence). The CDR3 covers 16 residues. CDR3 loop: CAWKGPGGPVTGELFF. CDR3 sequence (DNA): TGTGCCTGGAAAGGTCCGGGGGGGCCTGTCACCGGGGAGCTGTTTTTT.